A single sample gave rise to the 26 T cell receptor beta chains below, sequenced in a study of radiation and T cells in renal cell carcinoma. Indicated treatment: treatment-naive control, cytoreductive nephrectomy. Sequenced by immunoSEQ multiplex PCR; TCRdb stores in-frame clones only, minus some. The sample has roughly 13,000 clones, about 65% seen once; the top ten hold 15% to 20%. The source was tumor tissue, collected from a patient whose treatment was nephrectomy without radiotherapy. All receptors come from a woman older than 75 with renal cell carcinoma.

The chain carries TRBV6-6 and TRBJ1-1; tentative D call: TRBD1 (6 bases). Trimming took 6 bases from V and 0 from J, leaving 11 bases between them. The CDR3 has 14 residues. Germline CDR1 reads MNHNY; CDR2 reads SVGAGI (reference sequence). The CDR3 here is CASRIGGLNTEAFF. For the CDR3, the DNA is TGTGCCAGCAGAATAGGGGGGCTGAACACTGAAGCTTTCTTT.

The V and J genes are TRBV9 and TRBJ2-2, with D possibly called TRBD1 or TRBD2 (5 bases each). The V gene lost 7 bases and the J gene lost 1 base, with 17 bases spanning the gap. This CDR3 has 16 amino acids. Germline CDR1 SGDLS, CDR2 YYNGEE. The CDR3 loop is CASSPTAGRNTGELFF. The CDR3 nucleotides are TGTGCCAGCTCGCCGACGGCAGGGAGGAACACCGGGGAGCTGTTTTTT.

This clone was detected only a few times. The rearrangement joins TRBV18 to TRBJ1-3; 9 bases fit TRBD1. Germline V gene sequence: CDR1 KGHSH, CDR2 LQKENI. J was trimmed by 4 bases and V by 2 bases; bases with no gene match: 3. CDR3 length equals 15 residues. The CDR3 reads CASSPTGTGGNTIYF. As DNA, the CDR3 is TGTGCCAGCTCACCAACCGGGACAGGGGGAAACACCATATATTTT.

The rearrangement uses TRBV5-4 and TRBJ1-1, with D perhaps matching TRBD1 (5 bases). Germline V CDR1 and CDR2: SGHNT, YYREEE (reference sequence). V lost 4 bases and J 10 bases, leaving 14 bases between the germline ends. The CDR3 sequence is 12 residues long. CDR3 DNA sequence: TGTGCCAGCAGCGAGACCCGGGGCCGAGCTTTCTTT. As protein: CASSETRGRAFF.

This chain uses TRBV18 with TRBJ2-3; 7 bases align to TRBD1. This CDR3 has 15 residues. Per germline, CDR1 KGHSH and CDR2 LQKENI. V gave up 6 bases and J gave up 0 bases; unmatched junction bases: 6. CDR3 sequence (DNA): TGTGCCAGCTCCGGGACAGAGGGGAGCACAGATACGCAGTATTTT. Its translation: CASSGTEGSTDTQYF.

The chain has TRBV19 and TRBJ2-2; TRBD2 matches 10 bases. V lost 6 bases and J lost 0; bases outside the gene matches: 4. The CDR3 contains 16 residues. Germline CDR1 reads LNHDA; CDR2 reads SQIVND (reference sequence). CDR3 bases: TGTGCCAGTAGGACTAGCGGGTTCGCGAACACCGGGGAGCTGTTTTTT. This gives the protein CASRTSGFANTGELFF.

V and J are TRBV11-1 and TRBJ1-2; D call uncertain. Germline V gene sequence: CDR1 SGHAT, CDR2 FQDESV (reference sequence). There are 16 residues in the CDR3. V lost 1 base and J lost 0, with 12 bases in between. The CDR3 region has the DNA TGTGCCAGCAGCTTAGTCGGTGGGGTAGCTAACTATGGCTACACCTTC. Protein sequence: CASSLVGGVANYGYTF.

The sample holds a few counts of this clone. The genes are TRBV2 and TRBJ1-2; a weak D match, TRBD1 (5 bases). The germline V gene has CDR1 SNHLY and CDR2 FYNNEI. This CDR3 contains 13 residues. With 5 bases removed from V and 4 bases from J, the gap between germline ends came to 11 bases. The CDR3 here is CASSTGTLYGYTF. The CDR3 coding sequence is TGTGCCAGCAGTACCGGGACGCTCTATGGCTACACCTTC.

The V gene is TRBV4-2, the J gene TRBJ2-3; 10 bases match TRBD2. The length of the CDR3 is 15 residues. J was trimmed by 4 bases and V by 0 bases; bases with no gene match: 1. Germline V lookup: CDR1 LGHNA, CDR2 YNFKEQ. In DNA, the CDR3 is TGTGCCAGCAGCCAAGAAGCGGGGGGGCCAGATACGCAGTATTTT. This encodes CASSQEAGGPDTQYF.

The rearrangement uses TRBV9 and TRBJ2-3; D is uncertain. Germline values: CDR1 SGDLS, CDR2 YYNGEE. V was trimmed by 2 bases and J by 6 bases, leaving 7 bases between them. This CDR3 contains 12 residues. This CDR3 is CASSVSADTQYF. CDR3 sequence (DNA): TGTGCCAGCAGCGTCTCCGCGGATACGCAGTATTTT. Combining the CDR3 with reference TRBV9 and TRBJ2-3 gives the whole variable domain DSGVTQTPKHLITATGQRVTLRCSPRSGDLSVYWYQQSLDQGLQFLIQYYNGEERAKGNILERFSAQQFPDLHSELNLSSLELGDSALYFCASSVSADTQYFGPGTRLTVL.

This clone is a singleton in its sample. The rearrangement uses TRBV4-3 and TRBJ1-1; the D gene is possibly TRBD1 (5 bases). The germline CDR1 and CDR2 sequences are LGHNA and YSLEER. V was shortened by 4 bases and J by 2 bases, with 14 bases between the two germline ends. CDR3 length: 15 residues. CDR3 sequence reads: CASSRTGTLNTEAFF. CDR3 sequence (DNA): TGCGCCAGCAGCCGAACCGGGACCCTAAACACTGAAGCTTTCTTT.

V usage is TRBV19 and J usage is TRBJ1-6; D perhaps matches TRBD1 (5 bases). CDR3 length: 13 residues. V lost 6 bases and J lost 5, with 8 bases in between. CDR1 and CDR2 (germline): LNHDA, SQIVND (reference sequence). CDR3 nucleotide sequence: TGTGCCAGTAGGGACACCAATAATTCACCCCTCCACTTT. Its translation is CASRDTNNSPLHF.

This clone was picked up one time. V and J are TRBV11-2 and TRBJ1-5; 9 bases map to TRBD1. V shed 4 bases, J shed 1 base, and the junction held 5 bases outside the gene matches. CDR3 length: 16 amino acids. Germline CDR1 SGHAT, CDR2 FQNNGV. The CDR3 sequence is CASSSGTGISNQPQHF. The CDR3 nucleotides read TGTGCCAGCAGCTCAGGGACAGGGATCAGCAATCAGCCCCAGCATTTT.

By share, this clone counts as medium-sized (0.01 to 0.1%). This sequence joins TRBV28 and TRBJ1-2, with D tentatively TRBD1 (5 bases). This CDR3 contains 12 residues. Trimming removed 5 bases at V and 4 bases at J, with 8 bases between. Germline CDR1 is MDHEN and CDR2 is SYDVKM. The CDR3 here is CASSPDSYGYTF. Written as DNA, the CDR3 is TGTGCCAGCAGTCCAGACAGCTATGGCTACACCTTC.

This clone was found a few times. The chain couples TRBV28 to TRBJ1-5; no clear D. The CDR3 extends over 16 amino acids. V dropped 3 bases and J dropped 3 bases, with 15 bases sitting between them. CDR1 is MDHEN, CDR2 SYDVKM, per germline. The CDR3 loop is CASSLGGQAYNQPQHF. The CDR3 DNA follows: TGTGCCAGCAGTTTGGGCGGTCAGGCTTACAATCAGCCCCAGCATTTT.

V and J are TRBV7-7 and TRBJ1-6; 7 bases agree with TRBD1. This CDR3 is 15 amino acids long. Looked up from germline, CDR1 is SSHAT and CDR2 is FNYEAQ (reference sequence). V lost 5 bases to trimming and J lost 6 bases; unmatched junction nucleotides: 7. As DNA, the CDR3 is TGTGCCAGCAGCCTAGACGGACAGGCTAATTCACCCCTCCACTTT. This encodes CASSLDGQANSPLHF.

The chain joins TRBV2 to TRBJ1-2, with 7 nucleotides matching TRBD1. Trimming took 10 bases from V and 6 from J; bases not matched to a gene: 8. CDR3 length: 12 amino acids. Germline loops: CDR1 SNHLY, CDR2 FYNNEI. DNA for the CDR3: TGTGCCACCTTACAGGGGATCCATGGCTACACCTTC. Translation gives CATLQGIHGYTF.

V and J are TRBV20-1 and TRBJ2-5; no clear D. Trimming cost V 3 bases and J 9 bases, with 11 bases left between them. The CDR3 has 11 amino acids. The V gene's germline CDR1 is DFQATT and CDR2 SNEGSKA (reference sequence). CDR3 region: CSAREAGAQYF. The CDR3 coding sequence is TGCAGTGCTAGGGAAGCCGGCGCCCAGTACTTC.

This chain's CDR3 is CASSVAAGSSDGNTIYF. CDR3 nucleotide sequence: TGTGCCAGCAGCGTAGCGGCAGGTTCCTCGGATGGAAACACCATATATTTT. This rearrangement joins TRBV9 to TRBJ1-3; D gene ambiguous. The CDR3 loop spans 17 amino acids. Germline V lookup: CDR1 SGDLS, CDR2 YYNGEE. With 0 bases removed from V and 3 bases from J, the gap between germline ends came to 16 bases.

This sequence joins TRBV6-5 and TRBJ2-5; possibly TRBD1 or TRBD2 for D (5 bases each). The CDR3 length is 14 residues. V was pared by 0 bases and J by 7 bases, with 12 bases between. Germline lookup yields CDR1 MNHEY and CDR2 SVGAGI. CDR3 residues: CASSYSVRAGTQYF. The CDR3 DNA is TGTGCCAGCAGTTACTCGGTCAGGGCGGGGACCCAGTACTTC.

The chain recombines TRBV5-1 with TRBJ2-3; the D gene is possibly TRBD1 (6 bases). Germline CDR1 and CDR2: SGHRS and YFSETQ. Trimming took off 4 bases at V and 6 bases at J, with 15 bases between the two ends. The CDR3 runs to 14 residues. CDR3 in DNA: TGCGCCAGCAGCCCGGGACATACAGGGGATACGCAGTATTTT. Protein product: CASSPGHTGDTQYF. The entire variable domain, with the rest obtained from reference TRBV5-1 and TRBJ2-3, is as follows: KAGVTQTPRYLIKTRGQQVTLSCSPISGHRSVSWYQQTPGQGLQFLFEYFSETQRNKGNFPGRFSGRQFSNSRSEMNVSTLELGDSALYLCASSPGHTGDTQYFGPGTRLTVL.

CDR3 in amino acids: CASGSGQNSPLHF. The CDR3 region has the DNA TGTGCCAGCGGGTCGGGACAGAATTCACCCCTCCACTTT. V gene TRBV7-9 combines with J gene TRBJ1-6; 7 bases agree with TRBD1. Trimming removed 8 bases from V and 7 bases from J; junction bases left unmatched: 5. CDR1 SEHNR and CDR2 FQNEAQ come from the germline V gene (reference sequence). There are 13 residues in the CDR3. Looking up the rest from reference TRBV7-9 and TRBJ1-6 gives the full variable domain: DTGVSQNPRHKITKRGQNVTFRCDPISEHNRLYWYRQTLGQGPEFLTYFQNEAQLEKSRLLSDRFSAERPKGSFSTLEIQRTEQGDSAMYLCASGSGQNSPLHFGNGTRLTVT.

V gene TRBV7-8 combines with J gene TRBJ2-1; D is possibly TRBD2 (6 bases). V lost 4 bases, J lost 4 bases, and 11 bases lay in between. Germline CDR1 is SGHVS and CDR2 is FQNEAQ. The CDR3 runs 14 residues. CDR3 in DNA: TGTGCCAGCAGCTCCGGACTACTATACAATGAGCAGTTCTTC. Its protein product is CASSSGLLYNEQFF.

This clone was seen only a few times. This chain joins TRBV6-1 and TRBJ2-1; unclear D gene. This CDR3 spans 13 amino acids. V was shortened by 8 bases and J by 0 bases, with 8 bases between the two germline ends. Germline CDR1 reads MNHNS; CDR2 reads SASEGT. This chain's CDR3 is CASEPRSYNEQFF. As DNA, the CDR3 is TGTGCCAGCGAACCACGCTCCTACAATGAGCAGTTCTTC.

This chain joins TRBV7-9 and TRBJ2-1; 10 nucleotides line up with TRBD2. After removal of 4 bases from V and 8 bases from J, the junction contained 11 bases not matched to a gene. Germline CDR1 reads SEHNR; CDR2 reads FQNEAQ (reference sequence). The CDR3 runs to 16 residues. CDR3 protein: CASSWQRLAGEHEQFF. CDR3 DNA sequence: TGTGCCAGCAGCTGGCAGAGGCTAGCGGGGGAACATGAGCAGTTCTTC.

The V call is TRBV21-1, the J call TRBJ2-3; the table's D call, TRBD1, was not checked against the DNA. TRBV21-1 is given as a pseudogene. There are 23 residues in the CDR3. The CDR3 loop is CASSNVIPGTTSPGTGPTDTQYF. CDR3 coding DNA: TGTGCCAGCAGCAATGTAATCCCGGGCACAACCTCCCCCGGGACAGGGCCCACAGATACGCAGTATTTT.